This T cell receptor (beta chain) was observed in a study of CXCR3-negative and CXCR3-positive naive CD8 T cells. Study results and limitations: CXCR3-negative naive cells had less hydrophobic TRB CDR3s than did CXCR3-positive naive cells. Whereas memory cells differed, naive CXCR3-negative and CXCR3-positive cells shared similar TRBV-TRBJ usage.

The study sorted every CD8+ T cell subset in triplicate at 300,000 to 350,000 cells each. Naive CD8+ T cells showed a CD45RO-CCR7+CD27+CD95- phenotype. The V gene's germline CDR1 is SGHRS and CDR2 YFSETQ. This CDR3 has 12 residues. In preparing the TRB cDNA libraries, 5' RACE with UMI labels was used. TCRdb reprocessed the 5' RACE reads and keeps a single row for each CDR3 protein, giving no DNA. This table holds 150,000 or so distinct CDR3 sequences. Points on this clonotype: Its target is not known.

The sequenced sample was naive CXCR3+ CD8+ T cells from blood. The sample's subset: CD45RO-CCR7+CD27+CD95- naive CD8+ T cells expressing CXCR3 (TNR3+). The receptor was derived from a human donor in good health. Some clones in this sample may be carry-over from other donors' samples. The rearrangement uses TRBV5-1 and TRBJ2-1; TCRdb reports TRBD1, a call that lacks DNA to check it against. The CDR3 loop reads CASSLGQIEQFF.